This record looks at one TCR beta chain sequence and its context. What it recognizes is unknown. The data were obtained in a study of cytomegalovirus exposure and HLA in healthy donors. Looking at the study overall: An early data release held 75 million to 100 million unique TCRs from HLA-typed donors.

Study-level results: Across donors, most TCRs were seen rarely, yet some public ones were widespread.

Trimming removed 2 bases from V and 2 bases from J; junction bases left unmatched: 3. CDR1 is SGHVS, CDR2 FNYEAQ, per germline. This CDR3 spans 15 amino acids. This PCR relied on a set of 60 Vbeta primers and 13 Jbeta primers. Sequencing used immunoSEQ multiplex PCR; TCRdb keeps in-frame clones, though not all of them. The table includes tens of thousands of clones, roughly 78% detected once. The rearrangement links TRBV7-6 to TRBJ2-5, with 9 bases aligning to TRBD2. This TCR came from a male donor in good health and CMV-seropositive. Sequenced: PBMCs. The CDR3 region is CASSLRAGGQETQYF. In DNA, the CDR3 is TGTGCCAGCAGCTTAAGGGCGGGGGGGCAAGAGACCCAGTACTTC.